These 13 T cell receptor beta chains came from one sample sequenced in a study of early T cells in non-severe SARS-CoV-2 infection (dated by TCRdb to about 2021). Preparation of the library involved 5' RACE. TCRdb names NextSeq 500 as the instrument used. The public reads were quality trimmed at Q25 with fastp and then assembled into clones with MiXCR by TCRdb, keeping productive beta chains. All rows with the same CDR3 protein become a single entry with the most common DNA and genes. The sample yields about 55,000 distinct CDR3 sequences; under 15% were counted once. The ten most abundant clones make up less than 4.5% of the sample. Specimen: whole blood. These receptors all come from an adult who was a healthcare worker with PCR-confirmed SARS-CoV-2 infection or an uninfected control (not recorded which).

This clonotype has ten or more counts. The chain recombines TRBV5-4 with TRBJ2-3; TRBD2 matches 7 bases. The CDR3 totals 14 residues. With 1 base clipped from V and 1 base from J, the junction kept 0 bases outside the gene matches. CDR1 and CDR2 from the germline V gene are SGHNT and YYREEE (reference sequence). The CDR3 DNA sequence: TGTGCCAGCAGCTTGCGGGAGGGCACAGATACGCAGTATTTT. It is translated as CASSLREGTDTQYF.

This chain uses TRBV9 with TRBJ2-3; D is possibly TRBD2 (5 bases). Trimming removed 3 bases from V and 4 bases from J, with 12 bases in between. There are 14 residues in the CDR3. In germline, CDR1 is SGDLS, CDR2 YYNGEE. CDR3 sequence (DNA): TGTGCCAGCAGCGCGATGGACTCCTCAGATACGCAGTATTTT. Its protein product is CASSAMDSSDTQYF.

This clonotype has a count of ten or more. The chain joins TRBV20-1 to TRBJ2-7; the match to TRBD2 covers 8 bases. The trim removed 2 bases at V and 2 bases at J, leaving 14 bases unmatched. This CDR3 region has 17 residues. Looked up from germline, CDR1 is DFQATT and CDR2 is SNEGSKA (reference sequence). For the CDR3, the DNA is TGCAGTGCTAGATTGGGGGGACTAGGCGGGCGGGCCTACGAGCAGTACTTC. It is translated as CSARLGGLGGRAYEQYF.

This clonotype occurred a few times. The V gene is TRBV29-1, the J gene TRBJ2-7; 8 nucleotides agree with TRBD1. This CDR3 contains 12 residues. V dropped 5 bases and J dropped 2; count of bases not matched to a gene: 2. Germline values: CDR1 SQVTM, CDR2 ANQGSEA. The CDR3 here is CSVRQGTYEQYF. The CDR3 nucleotides read TGCAGCGTTAGACAGGGGACCTACGAGCAGTACTTC.

This clonotype was detected ten times or more. The rearrangement joins TRBV11-2 to TRBJ2-3; D uncertain. The ends were cut back, 5 bases at V and 1 base at J, with 10 bases in the middle. This CDR3 comprises 14 residues. Germline loops: CDR1 SGHAT, CDR2 FQNNGV. In DNA form, the CDR3 reads TGTGCCAGCAGCCCCGGACGCGGCACAGATACGCAGTATTTT. Its translation is CASSPGRGTDTQYF.

This clonotype occurred many times. This rearrangement joins TRBV5-1 to TRBJ1-1; D uncertain. V was trimmed by 0 bases and J by 3 bases, leaving 9 bases between them. The CDR3 contains 14 residues. The germline V gene encodes CDR1 SGHRS and CDR2 YFSETQ. CDR3 region: CASSLGDGYTEAFF. CDR3 coding DNA: TGCGCCAGCAGCTTGGGTGATGGATACACTGAAGCTTTCTTT.

This clonotype came up many times. V and J are TRBV7-3 and TRBJ1-1; D ambiguous. Germline V gene data show CDR1 as SGHTA and CDR2 as FQGTGA. Deletions cut 7 bases from V and 0 bases from J, with 9 bases between. CDR3 length: 13 amino acids. DNA of the CDR3: TGTGCCAGCAAGTCCCATCTGAACACTGAAGCTTTCTTT. Its translation: CASKSHLNTEAFF.

This clonotype was counted at least ten times. The chain joins TRBV20-1 to TRBJ1-1; tentatively, D is TRBD1 (5 bases). This CDR3 spans 12 amino acids. Trimming removed 0 bases at V and 6 bases at J, with 8 bases between. The germline gives CDR1 DFQATT, CDR2 SNEGSKA (reference sequence). The CDR3 is CSAREWGAEAFF. Written as DNA, the CDR3 is TGCAGTGCTAGAGAATGGGGGGCTGAAGCTTTCTTT.

This clonotype was counted only a few times. The chain links TRBV6-5 to TRBJ1-1; D gene uncertain. The CDR3 contains 15 residues. The ends were cut back, 0 bases at V and 1 base at J, with 9 bases in the middle. Germline values: CDR1 MNHEY, CDR2 SVGAGI. The CDR3 region is CASSYSAGRNTEAFF. DNA for the CDR3: TGTGCCAGCAGTTACTCGGCCGGGAGGAACACTGAAGCTTTCTTT.

This chain joins TRBV24-1 and TRBJ1-4; D may be TRBD1 (6 bases). The CDR3 sequence is 15 residues long. Trimming pared 4 bases from V and 4 bases from J, leaving 12 bases between. The V gene's germline CDR1 is KGHDR and CDR2 SFDVKD. The CDR3 nucleotides are TGTGCCACCAGTGACCCCCGGACAGATAATGAAAAACTGTTTTTT. Translating it yields CATSDPRTDNEKLFF.

This clonotype showed up many times. This chain links TRBV10-1 with TRBJ2-1, with TRBD1 identical over 7 bases. Germline lookup yields CDR1 WNHNN and CDR2 SYGVQD (reference sequence). CDR3 length: 15 residues. With V trimmed by 5 bases and J by 8 bases, 12 bases remained unmatched. CDR3 DNA: TGCGCCAGCAGTTTCGGACAGGTAATGACAGATGAGCAGTTCTTC. It translates to CASSFGQVMTDEQFF.

The table lists this clonotype with many counts. The rearrangement joins TRBV24-1 to TRBJ2-7; 8 bases fit TRBD1. From germline, CDR1 is KGHDR and CDR2 SFDVKD. After removal of 3 bases from V and 1 base from J, the junction contained 4 bases not matched to a gene. The CDR3 runs to 15 residues. The CDR3 bases are TGTGCCACCAGTGATCCGCGACAGGGGTCCTACGAGCAGTACTTC. It encodes CATSDPRQGSYEQYF.

The chain recombines TRBV7-3 with TRBJ2-2, with D unresolved. CDR3 length: 16 amino acids. Trimming pared 2 bases from V and 0 bases from J, leaving 10 bases between. Germline V CDR1 and CDR2: SGHTA, FQGTGA. CDR3: CASSLFSGSNTGELFF. The CDR3 region has the DNA TGTGCCAGCAGCTTATTTTCCGGCTCGAACACCGGGGAGCTGTTTTTT.